By sample fraction, the clone carrying this TCR beta chain is medium-sized. Its specificity is unknown. There were no patients who had received any treatment before thyroid surgery. The entry originates in a study of metastatic and nonmetastatic thyroid tumors. Overall study context: Repertoires from blood and tumor or nodule tissue of malignant and benign thyroid patients were compared.

Germline CDR1 reads MGHRA; CDR2 reads YSYEKL. Trimming took 0 bases from V and 5 from J, leaving 16 bases between them. This CDR3 has 16 residues. General observations from the study: Benign nodules were reported to have significantly lower TCR beta diversity than malignant thyroid tumors, in blood and tumor.

In the authors' workflow: Building a distant-metastasis classifier for papillary thyroid cancer drew on CDR3 differences across clinicopathological groups. TCRdb re-called the PCR reads via MiXCR. These V and J calls are TCRdb output, not the study's own analysis. The sample records approximately 15,000 clones, roughly 24% being singletons. The TCR sequence derives from a female donor with papillary thyroid cancer or a benign thyroid nodule (not recorded which). Some clones in this sample may be carry-over from other donors' samples. The chain uses TRBV4-1 and TRBJ2-5, with a possible D match to TRBD2 (6 bases). Sequenced material: tumor tissue. Here the CDR3 reads CASSQDYPGVSETQYF. The CDR3, as DNA: TGCGCCAGCAGCCAAGATTATCCGGGAGTAAGTGAGACCCAGTACTTC.